The clone carrying this T cell receptor (beta chain) was seen a single time. This table comes from immunoSEQ multiplex PCR, and its TCRdb copy is limited to in-frame clones, with some not included. The repertoire holds around 25,000 clones, with roughly nine tenths as singletons. The entry originates in a study of blood T cell repertoires in COVID-19. For the study at large: T cells, B-cell-depleted T cells, or PBMCs provided the cDNA or gDNA that served as material.

The germline CDR1 and CDR2 sequences are MNHEY and SVGAGI. There are 15 residues in the CDR3. V was pared by 0 bases and J by 2 bases, with 10 bases between. Specimen: peripheral blood. The sequence derives from a human donor in a cohort sampled during active COVID-19. The chain carries TRBV6-5 and TRBJ1-2; weak D call: TRBD1 (6 bases). CDR3 coding DNA: TGTGCCAGCAGTTACTCTAGGCAGGGGAACTATGGCTACACCTTC. Translated: CASSYSRQGNYGYTF.